The clone carrying this T cell receptor beta chain has at least ten counts. The target antigen is unknown. The sample belongs to a study of human T cells and chemical hapten exposure. On the study more broadly: Diphenylcyclopropenone was applied weekly to patients' scalps across the roughly 24-week study. Patches with 0.01% DPC went on the upper back, and the tests were read at 6 days.

The CDR3 has 19 residues. Trimming removed 4 bases from V and 7 bases from J; junction bases left unmatched: 15. Germline-derived CDR1 and CDR2 are SGHRS and YFSETQ. Time point meaning: patch test 3, about 24 weeks after DPC sensitization. Treatment denoted: therapeutic diphenylcyclopropenone sensitization with weekly scalp DPC. Before extraction, the whole blood was not fractionated, and total RNA was taken from it. Original analysis: A per-sample median of about 100,000 TCRs was observed, with counts ranging from roughly 20,000 to 690,600. TCRdb ran MiXCR on the RACE reads and lists one entry per CDR3 protein. TCRdb, not the authors, supplied the V and J calls. In the table there are tens of thousands of distinct CDR3 sequences, more than 9% of which are singletons. Study outcomes and limitations: Clustering by CDR3 similarity yielded significantly more large clusters from expanded TCRs than controls.

The sequenced sample was whole blood, obtained in connection with sensitization to the hapten diphenylcyclopropenone (DPC). The chain links TRBV5-1 to TRBJ2-1, with TRBD2 identical over 15 bases. The clonotype comes from a man aged 50 to 59 with alopecia areata. Some clones in this sample may be carry-over from other donors' samples. For the CDR3, the DNA is TGCGCCAGCAGCCCAGGACTAGCGGGAGGGCCGAGGGTGGTGAATGAGCAGTTCTTC. As protein: CASSPGLAGGPRVVNEQFF.